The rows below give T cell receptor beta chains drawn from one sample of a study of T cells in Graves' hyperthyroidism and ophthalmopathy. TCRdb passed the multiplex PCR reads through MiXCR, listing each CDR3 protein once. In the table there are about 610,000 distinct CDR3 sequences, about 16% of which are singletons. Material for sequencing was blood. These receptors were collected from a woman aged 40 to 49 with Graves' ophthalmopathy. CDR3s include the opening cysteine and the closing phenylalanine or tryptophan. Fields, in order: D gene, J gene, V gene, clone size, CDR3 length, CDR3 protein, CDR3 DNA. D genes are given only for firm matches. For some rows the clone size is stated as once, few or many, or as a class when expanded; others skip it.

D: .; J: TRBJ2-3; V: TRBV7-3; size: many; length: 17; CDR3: CARSYPGDINPKDTQYF; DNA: TGTGCCAGATCCTATCCTGGGGACATAAACCCCAAAGATACGCAGTATTTT
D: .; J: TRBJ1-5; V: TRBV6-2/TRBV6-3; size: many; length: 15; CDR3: CASGPAGGGGQPQHF; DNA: TGTGCCAGCGGCCCAGCCGGGGGGGGGGGTCAGCCCCAGCATTTT
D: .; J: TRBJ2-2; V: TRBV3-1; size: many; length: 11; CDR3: CASSSTGELFF; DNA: TGTGCCAGCAGCTCCACCGGGGAGCTGTTTTTT
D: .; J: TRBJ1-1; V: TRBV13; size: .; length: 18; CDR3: CASSFWGVRELGGTEAFF; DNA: TGTGCCAGCAGCTTCTGGGGCGTCAGGGAGTTAGGAGGCACTGAAGCTTTCTTT
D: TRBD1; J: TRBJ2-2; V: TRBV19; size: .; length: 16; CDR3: CASSPTGGADPGELFF; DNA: TGTGCCAGTAGTCCAACAGGGGGCGCCGATCCCGGGGAGCTGTTTTTT
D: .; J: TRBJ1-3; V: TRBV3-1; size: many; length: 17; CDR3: CASSQENGILPGNTIYF; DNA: TGTGCCAGCAGCCAAGAAAACGGGATTTTGCCTGGAAACACCATATATTTT
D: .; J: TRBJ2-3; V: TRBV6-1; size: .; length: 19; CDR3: CASSYPSSGHGGFTDTQYF; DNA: TGTGCCAGCAGTTATCCTTCTTCGGGACACGGGGGATTCACAGATACGCAGTATTTT
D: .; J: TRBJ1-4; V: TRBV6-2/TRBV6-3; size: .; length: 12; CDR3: CASSLAGEKLLF; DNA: TGTGCCAGCAGTCTCGCCGGGGAAAAACTGCTTTTT
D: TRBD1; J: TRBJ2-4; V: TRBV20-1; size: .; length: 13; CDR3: CSATDRGRNIQYF; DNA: TGCAGTGCTACGGACAGGGGGCGAAACATTCAGTACTTC
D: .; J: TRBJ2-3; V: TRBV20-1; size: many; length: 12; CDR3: CSAEWGPDTQYF; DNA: TGCAGTGCCGAGTGGGGACCAGATACGCAGTATTTT
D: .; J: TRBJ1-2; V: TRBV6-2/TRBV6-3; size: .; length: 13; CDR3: CASTNDGDLGYTF; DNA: TGTGCCAGCACCAATGACGGGGATCTCGGCTACACCTTC
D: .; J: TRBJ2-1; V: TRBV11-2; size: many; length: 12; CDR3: CASSRQSGEQFF; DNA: TGTGCCAGCAGCCGCCAGTCAGGTGAGCAGTTCTTC
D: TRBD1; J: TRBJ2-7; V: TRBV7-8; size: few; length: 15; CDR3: CASSLRRTGVHEQYF; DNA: TGTGCCAGCAGCTTACGTAGGACAGGGGTTCACGAGCAGTACTTC
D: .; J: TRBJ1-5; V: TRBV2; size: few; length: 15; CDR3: CASSEQEDSNQPQHF; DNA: TGTGCCAGCAGTGAACAGGAAGATAGCAATCAGCCCCAGCATTTT
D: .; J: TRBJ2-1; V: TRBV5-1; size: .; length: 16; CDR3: CASSPRGGRSYNEQFF; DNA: TGTGCCAGCAGCCCTCGAGGGGGGAGATCCTACAATGAGCAGTTCTTC
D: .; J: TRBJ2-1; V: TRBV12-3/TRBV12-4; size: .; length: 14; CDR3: CASSLRRVANEQFF; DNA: TGTGCCAGCAGCTTAAGGAGGGTAGCCAATGAGCAGTTCTTC
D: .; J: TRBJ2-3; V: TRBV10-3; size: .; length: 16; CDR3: CAISDRDNAITDTQYF; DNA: TGTGCCATCAGCGACCGGGACAATGCCATCACAGATACGCAGTATTTT
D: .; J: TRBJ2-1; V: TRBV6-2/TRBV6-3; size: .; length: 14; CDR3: CASSGGTFANEQFF; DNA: TGTGCCAGCAGCGGGGGGACATTCGCCAATGAGCAGTTCTTC
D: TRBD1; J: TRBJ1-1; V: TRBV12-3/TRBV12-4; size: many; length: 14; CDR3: CASSWGQPNTEAFF; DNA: TGTGCCAGCAGTTGGGGACAGCCGAACACTGAAGCTTTCTTT
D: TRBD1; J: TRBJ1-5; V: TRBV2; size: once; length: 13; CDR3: CASGQGLAQPQHF; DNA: TGTGCCAGCGGACAGGGGCTGGCTCAGCCCCAGCATTTT
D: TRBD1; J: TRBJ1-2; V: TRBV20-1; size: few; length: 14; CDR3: CSARDVTGAEGYTF; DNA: TGCAGTGCTAGAGATGTGACAGGGGCGGAAGGCTACACCTTC
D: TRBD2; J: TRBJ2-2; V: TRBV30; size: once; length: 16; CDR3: CAWEPSGRAWTGELFF; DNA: TGTGCCTGGGAGCCTAGCGGGAGGGCCTGGACCGGGGAGCTGTTTTTT
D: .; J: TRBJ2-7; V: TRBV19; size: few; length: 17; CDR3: CASSLQADTTISYEQYF; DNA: TGTGCCAGTAGTCTCCAGGCGGACACCACGATCTCCTACGAGCAGTACTTC
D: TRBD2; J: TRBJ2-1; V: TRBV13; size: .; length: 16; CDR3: CASSYTGTSGKNEQFF; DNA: TGTGCCAGCAGCTACACCGGGACTAGCGGAAAGAATGAGCAGTTCTTC
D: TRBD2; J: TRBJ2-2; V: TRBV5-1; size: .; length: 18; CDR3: CASSRGLAGGLDTGELFF; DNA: TGCGCCAGCAGCCGTGGACTAGCGGGGGGCCTCGACACCGGGGAGCTGTTTTTT
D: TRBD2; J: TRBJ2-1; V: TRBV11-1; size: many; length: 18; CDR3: CASSDILLAGGGYNEQFF; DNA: TGTGCCAGCAGTGACATACTCCTAGCGGGAGGGGGATACAATGAGCAGTTCTTC
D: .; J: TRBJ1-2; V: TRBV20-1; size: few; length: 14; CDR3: CSARDHRGPYGYTF; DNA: TGCAGTGCTAGAGATCACCGGGGGCCCTATGGCTACACCTTC
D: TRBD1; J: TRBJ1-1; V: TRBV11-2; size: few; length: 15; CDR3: CASGLLRGGQSEAFF; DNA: TGTGCCAGCGGCTTGCTAAGGGGGGGACAGAGTGAAGCTTTCTTT
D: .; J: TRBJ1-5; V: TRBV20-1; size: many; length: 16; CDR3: CSAIKPSSFGNQPQHF; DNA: TGCAGTGCTATAAAGCCGAGCAGCTTTGGCAATCAGCCCCAGCATTTT
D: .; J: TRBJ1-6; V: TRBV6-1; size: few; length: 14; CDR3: CASSELGRSTPLHF; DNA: TGTGCCAGCAGTGAATTGGGGAGGTCAACACCCCTCCACTTT
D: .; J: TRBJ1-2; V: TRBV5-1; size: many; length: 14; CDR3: CASSLHGSGDGYTF; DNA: TGCGCCAGCAGCCTACACGGGTCCGGGGATGGCTACACCTTC
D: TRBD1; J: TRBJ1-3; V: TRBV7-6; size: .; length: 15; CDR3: CASSLATGAGNTIYF; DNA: TGTGCCAGCAGCTTAGCGACAGGGGCTGGAAACACCATATATTTT
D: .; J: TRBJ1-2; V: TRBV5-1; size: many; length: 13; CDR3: CASSLDPPHGYTF; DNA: TGCGCCAGCAGCTTGGACCCACCCCATGGCTACACCTTC
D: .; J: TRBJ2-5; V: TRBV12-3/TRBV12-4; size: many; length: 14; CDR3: CASSLWTVQETQYF; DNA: TGTGCCAGCAGTTTGTGGACAGTTCAAGAGACCCAGTACTTC
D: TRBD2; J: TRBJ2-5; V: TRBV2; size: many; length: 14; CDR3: CASSGLAQQETQYF; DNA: TGTGCCAGCAGCGGACTAGCACAACAAGAGACCCAGTACTTC
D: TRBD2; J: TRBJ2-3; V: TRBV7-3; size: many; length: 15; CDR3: CASSPTGLATDTQYF; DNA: TGTGCCAGCAGCCCGACCGGACTAGCAACAGATACGCAGTATTTT
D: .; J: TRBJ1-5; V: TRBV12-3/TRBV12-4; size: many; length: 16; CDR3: CASSLRSRGLSQPQHF; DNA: TGTGCCAGCAGTTTAAGATCGAGGGGATTGAGTCAGCCCCAGCATTTT
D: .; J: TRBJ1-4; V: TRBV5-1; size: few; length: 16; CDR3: CASSLARADRVEKLFF; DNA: TGCGCCAGCAGCTTGGCGAGGGCAGATCGGGTTGAAAAACTGTTTTTT
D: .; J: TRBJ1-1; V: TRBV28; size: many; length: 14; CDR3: CASSLVTVNTEAFF; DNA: TGTGCCAGCAGTTTAGTGACAGTGAACACTGAAGCTTTCTTT
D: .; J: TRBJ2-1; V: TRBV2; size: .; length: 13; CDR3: CASSVSRVNEQFF; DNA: TGTGCCAGCAGTGTATCCAGGGTTAATGAGCAGTTCTTC
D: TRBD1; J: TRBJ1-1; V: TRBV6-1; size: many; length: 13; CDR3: CASSPHSDRDAFF; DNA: TGTGCCAGCAGTCCCCACTCTGACAGGGATGCTTTCTTT
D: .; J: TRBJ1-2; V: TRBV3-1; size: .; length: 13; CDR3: CDSSQGSNYGYTF; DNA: TGTGACAGCAGCCAAGGGTCTAACTATGGCTACACCTTC
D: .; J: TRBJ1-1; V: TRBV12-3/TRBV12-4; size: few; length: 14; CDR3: CASSHAPPNTEAFF; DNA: TGTGCCAGCAGCCACGCCCCGCCGAACACTGAAGCTTTCTTT
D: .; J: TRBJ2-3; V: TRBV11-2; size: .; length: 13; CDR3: CASNSDRRDTQYF; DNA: TGTGCCAGCAACTCGGACAGACGAGATACGCAGTATTTT
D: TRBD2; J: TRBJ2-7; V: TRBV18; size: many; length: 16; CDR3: CASSPGPSGETYEQYF; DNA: TGTGCCAGCTCACCCGGACCTAGCGGAGAGACCTACGAGCAGTACTTC
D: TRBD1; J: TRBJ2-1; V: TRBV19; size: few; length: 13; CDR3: CANPTGEAHEQFF; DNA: TGTGCCAACCCGACAGGGGAGGCGCATGAGCAGTTCTTC
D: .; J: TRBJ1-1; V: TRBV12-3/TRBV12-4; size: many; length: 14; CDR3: CASSLWGWNTEAFF; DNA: TGTGCCAGCAGTTTATGGGGCTGGAACACTGAAGCTTTCTTT
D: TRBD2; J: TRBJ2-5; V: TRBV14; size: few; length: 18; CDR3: CASSLGASGRGRLETQYF; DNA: TGTGCCAGCAGCCTGGGGGCTAGCGGGAGAGGTCGTTTGGAGACCCAGTACTTC
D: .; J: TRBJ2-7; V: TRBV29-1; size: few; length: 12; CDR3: CSVEVIGYEQYF; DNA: TGCAGCGTTGAGGTGATTGGCTACGAGCAGTACTTC
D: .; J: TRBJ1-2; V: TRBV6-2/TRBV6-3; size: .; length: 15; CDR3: CASSLGGQKNYGYTF; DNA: TGTGCCAGCAGTCTTGGAGGACAGAAAAACTATGGCTACACCTTC
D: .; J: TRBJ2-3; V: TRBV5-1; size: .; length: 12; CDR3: CASSSDTDTQYF; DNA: TGCGCCAGCAGCTCCGACACAGATACGCAGTATTTT